Presented here are 26 T cell receptor beta chains from one specimen sequenced in a study of post-analysis software for immune sequencing data. Unique molecular identifiers featured in each of the TCR beta cDNA libraries. TCRdb re-analysed the PCR reads in MiXCR, keeping a single row per CDR3 protein. The table has under 200,000 distinct CDR3 sequences, roughly 40% seen once. Sequences were derived from blood, sampled after autologous hematopoietic stem cell transplantation. All receptors derive from a girl under 18 with multiple sclerosis.

This clonotype came up many times. This chain connects TRBV28 to TRBJ2-7, with D perhaps TRBD2 (5 bases). The V and J ends lost 7 bases and 3 bases respectively, with 19 bases between them. The CDR3 runs 15 residues. Germline V lookup: CDR1 MDHEN, CDR2 SYDVKM. Here the CDR3 reads CASTGEWVGNYEQYF. Written as DNA, the CDR3 is TGTGCCAGCACTGGGGAGTGGGTGGGCAACTACGAGCAGTACTTC.

The gene calls are TRBV27 and TRBJ2-1, with TRBD2 matching over 14 bases. In germline, CDR1 is MNHEY, CDR2 SMNVEV (reference sequence). The CDR3 contains 19 residues. The V and J ends lost 2 bases and 3 bases, in that order; junction bases with no gene match: 9. In DNA, the CDR3 is TGTGCCAGCAGTTTACTGGGGTTGACTAGCGGGAGGGACTACAATGAGCAGTTCTTC. It is translated as CASSLLGLTSGRDYNEQFF.

This chain uses TRBV6-6 with TRBJ2-3, with D hard to call. Germline V gives CDR1 MNHNY, CDR2 SVGAGI (reference sequence). The CDR3 is made up of 11 amino acids. The ends were cut back, 7 bases at V and 4 bases at J, with 6 bases in the middle. The chain's CDR3 is CASNDSDTQYF. The CDR3 DNA follows: TGTGCCAGCAATGACTCAGATACGCAGTATTTT.

The V and J genes are TRBV6-5 and TRBJ2-1; 8 bases are a match to TRBD2. This CDR3 comprises 15 residues. J lost 7 bases, V lost 1 base, and 6 bases had no gene match. The V gene's germline CDR1 is MNHEY and CDR2 SVGAGI. CDR3 in amino acids: CASSYFSGVGNEQFF. In DNA form, the CDR3 reads TGTGCCAGCAGTTACTTTAGCGGGGTCGGGAATGAGCAGTTCTTC.

This clonotype has more than one count but fewer than ten. This chain's CDR3 is CSARDTWATSGRGNEQFF. Here the CDR3 DNA reads TGCAGTGCTAGAGATACTTGGGCGACTAGCGGGAGGGGCAATGAGCAGTTCTTC. The chain is built from TRBV20-1 and TRBJ2-1, with 14 bases aligning to TRBD2. This CDR3 spans 18 amino acids. V lost 0 bases to trimming and J lost 6 bases; unmatched junction nucleotides: 10. CDR1 is DFQATT and CDR2 is SNEGSKA in the germline V gene (reference sequence).

The J gene is TRBJ2-1, the V gene TRBV5-5, with D tentatively TRBD2 (5 bases). The CDR3 contains 11 residues. V lost 10 bases and J lost 2, with 7 bases in between. The germline CDR1 and CDR2 sequences are SGHKS and YYEKEE (reference sequence). The CDR3 DNA is TGTGCCGGAGGTCCCTACAATGAGCAGTTCTTC. It encodes CAGGPYNEQFF.

The CDR3 loop reads CASSVREGLGYEQYF. In nucleotides, the CDR3 is TGTGCCAGCAGCGTCCGTGAGGGACTAGGTTACGAGCAGTACTTC. The V call is TRBV7-2, the J call TRBJ2-7, with 8 bases that match TRBD2. The CDR3 extends over 15 amino acids. V was pared by 5 bases and J by 4 bases, with 10 bases of the junction left unmatched. CDR1 is SGHTA, CDR2 FQGNSA, per germline. Full variable domain (missing parts from reference TRBV7-2 and TRBJ2-7): GAGVSQSPSNKVTEKGKDVELRCDPISGHTALYWYRQSLGQGLEFLIYFQGNSAPDKSGLPSDRFSAERTGGSVSTLTIQRTQQEDSAVYLCASSVREGLGYEQYFGPGTRLTVT.

This clonotype was counted only a few times. J is TRBJ1-2 and V is TRBV28, with D unresolved. Per the germline V gene, CDR1 is MDHEN and CDR2 is SYDVKM. Trimming left V 10 bases short and J 1 base short, with 7 bases between. The CDR3 runs 11 residues. The CDR3 coding sequence is TGTGCCACCCTAAGTAACTATGGCTACACCTTC. Amino acids: CATLSNYGYTF.

In its sample, this clonotype was seen a few times. The chain recombines TRBV7-2 with TRBJ2-7; D might be TRBD2 (5 bases). The CDR3 totals 15 residues. V was cut by 5 bases and J by 7 bases, with 21 bases left in between. The germline V gene has CDR1 SGHTA and CDR2 FQGNSA. The CDR3 DNA follows: TGTGCCAGCAGCGGAGGACCAGTTGCTTCTACGGAGCAGTACTTC. It translates to CASSGGPVASTEQYF.

The chain carries TRBV5-1 and TRBJ2-7, with TRBD1 matching 9 bases. The CDR3 totals 20 residues. V lost 0 bases to trimming and J lost 0 bases; unmatched junction nucleotides: 16. Germline assignment: CDR1 SGHRS and CDR2 YFSETQ. The CDR3 loop reads CASSLGRGQGFSGPSYEQYF. The CDR3 region has the DNA TGCGCCAGCAGCTTGGGAAGGGGACAGGGCTTTAGCGGGCCCTCCTACGAGCAGTACTTC.

This clonotype was picked up a small number of times. This CDR3 reads CASSLGQGTNNEQFF. In DNA, the CDR3 is TGTGCCAGCAGCTTGGGACAGGGCACTAACAATGAGCAGTTCTTC. The V and J genes are TRBV7-2 and TRBJ2-1, with 9 nucleotides matching TRBD1. Losses at the gene ends were 3 bases for V and 5 bases for J; bases not matched to a gene: 5. The CDR3 has 15 amino acids. Germline V lookup: CDR1 SGHTA, CDR2 FQGNSA.

The V call is TRBV2, the J call TRBJ2-7; either TRBD1 or TRBD2 may fit D (5 bases each). The CDR3 runs 20 residues. Germline V gene data show CDR1 as SNHLY and CDR2 as FYNNEI. With 3 bases removed from V and 1 base from J, the gap between germline ends came to 28 bases. The CDR3 reads CASSDIGLQLWGTRSYEQYF. CDR3 DNA: TGTGCCAGCAGTGATATTGGCCTGCAACTTTGGGGGACGCGGTCCTACGAGCAGTACTTC.

This clonotype turned up a few times. The chain links TRBV27 to TRBJ1-2; D ambiguous. This CDR3 has 12 residues. Trimming took 6 bases from V and 4 from J, leaving 9 bases between them. The germline CDR1 and CDR2 sequences are MNHEY and SMNVEV (reference sequence). The CDR3 loop is CASRKSRYGYTF. CDR3 DNA: TGTGCCAGCAGGAAAAGCCGCTATGGCTACACCTTC.

The rearrangement joins TRBV10-3 to TRBJ2-5, with 7 bases identical to TRBD1. This CDR3 has 13 amino acids. CDR1 ENHRY and CDR2 SYGVKD come from the germline V gene. After removal of 5 bases from V and 5 bases from J, the junction contained 5 bases not matched to a gene. The CDR3 sequence is CAISTTGVETQYF. The CDR3 coding sequence is TGTGCCATCAGTACAACAGGGGTGGAGACCCAGTACTTC.

J is TRBJ1-4 and V is TRBV4-1; 7 nucleotides match TRBD1. V dropped 2 bases and J dropped 0; count of bases not matched to a gene: 6. CDR3 length: 17 amino acids. Germline CDR1 is MGHRA and CDR2 is YSYEKL. The CDR3 reads CASSQWDSRATNEKLFF. CDR3 nucleotide sequence: TGCGCCAGCAGCCAATGGGACAGCCGGGCAACTAATGAAAAACTGTTTTTT.

Here the CDR3 DNA reads TGTGCCAGCAGCCCTACTAGCGGGATCGAGGCAGATACGCAGTATTTT. This codes for CASSPTSGIEADTQYF. The rearrangement joins TRBV7-9 to TRBJ2-3, with 10 nucleotides matching TRBD2. CDR1 and CDR2 from the germline V gene are SEHNR and FQNEAQ (reference sequence). Trimming cost V 5 bases and J 4 bases; bases outside gene matches: 9. This CDR3 comprises 16 residues.

In its sample, this clonotype was seen a few times. Compared with germline, one end of the junction differs, possibly owing to a read error. This chain connects TRBV29-1 to TRBJ2-1; D ambiguous. In germline, CDR1 is SQVTM, CDR2 ANQGSEA. This CDR3 has 13 amino acids. The CDR3 nucleotides are TGCAGCGTTGATTCCCTCATATACACTGAGCAGTTCTTC. Encoded protein: CSVDSLIYTEQFF.

The V gene is TRBV29-1, the J gene TRBJ2-5, with 7 bases aligning to TRBD2. Germline lookup yields CDR1 SQVTM and CDR2 ANQGSEA. This CDR3 region has 11 residues. With 3 bases clipped from V and 10 bases from J, the junction kept 5 bases outside the gene matches. The CDR3 spells CSVEVLANQYF. The CDR3 nucleotides read TGCAGCGTTGAGGTACTAGCGAACCAGTACTTC.

The V gene is TRBV2, the J gene TRBJ2-1, with no clear D. The germline V and J ends were trimmed by 3 bases and 5 bases, with 8 bases remaining between them. Germline CDR1 is SNHLY and CDR2 is FYNNEI. The CDR3 has 13 residues. The CDR3, as DNA: TGTGCCAGCAGTGACCCTATAAACAATGAGCAGTTCTTC. Encoded protein: CASSDPINNEQFF.

The chain couples TRBV6-6 to TRBJ2-4; D is tentatively TRBD1 or TRBD2 (5 bases each). The V and J ends lost 8 bases and 13 bases respectively, with 15 bases between them. The CDR3 is made up of 11 amino acids. Germline V gene data show CDR1 as MNHNY and CDR2 as SVGAGI (reference sequence). The CDR3 sequence is CASLWGSNQYF. The CDR3 DNA follows: TGTGCCAGCCTGTGGGGGAGCAACCAGTACTTC.

The J gene is TRBJ2-7, the V gene TRBV3-1; 10 bases match TRBD2. Germline lookup yields CDR1 LGHDT and CDR2 YNNKEL (reference sequence). The V gene end was trimmed by 8 bases and the J gene end by 2 bases; junction bases not matched to a gene: 9. This CDR3 spans 15 amino acids. CDR3 in DNA: TGTGCCAGCGTCTCTAGCGGGAGTGGGGCCTACGAGCAGTACTTC. It specifies CASVSSGSGAYEQYF.

The chain carries TRBV9 and TRBJ1-2, with unresolved D. The germline CDR1 and CDR2 sequences are SGDLS and YYNGEE. V lost 0 bases and J lost 4, with 16 bases in between. The CDR3 contains 16 residues. Here the CDR3 reads CASSVGPEESPYGYTF. In DNA form, the CDR3 reads TGTGCCAGCAGCGTAGGACCCGAGGAGAGTCCCTATGGCTACACCTTC.

The chain is built from TRBV12-5 and TRBJ2-1; 10 nucleotides align to TRBD1. The CDR3 length is 14 residues. CDR1 is LGHNT and CDR2 is FRNRAP in the germline V gene. J gave up 4 bases and V 7 bases, and 4 bases lay outside the gene matches. CDR3 sequence: CASVQGQGYNEQFF. DNA for the CDR3: TGTGCTAGTGTTCAGGGACAGGGGTACAATGAGCAGTTCTTC. Combining the CDR3 with reference TRBV12-5 and TRBJ2-1 gives the whole variable domain DARVTQTPRHKVTEMGQEVTMRCQPILGHNTVFWYRQTMMQGLELLAYFRNRAPLDDSGMPKDRFSAEMPDATLATLKIQPSEPRDSAVYFCASVQGQGYNEQFFGPGTRLTVL.

This chain connects TRBV3-1 to TRBJ2-7; 8 bases fit TRBD2. Looked up from germline, CDR1 is LGHDT and CDR2 is YNNKEL (reference sequence). The CDR3 is 14 residues long. Trimming cost V 6 bases and J 7 bases; bases outside gene matches: 11. The DNA for the CDR3 is TGTGCCAGCAGTTTAGCGGGAAGTTACAATGAGCAGTACTTC. Its translation: CASSLAGSYNEQYF.

The rearrangement links TRBV2 to TRBJ2-4; no clear D gene. In germline, CDR1 is SNHLY, CDR2 FYNNEI. There are 12 residues in the CDR3. V lost 7 bases and J 7 bases, leaving 11 bases between the germline ends. The CDR3 bases are TGTGCCAGCATTACAACCTTGAACATTCAGTACTTC. Residues: CASITTLNIQYF.

The chain uses TRBV29-1 and TRBJ2-1, with D possibly matching TRBD1 (5 bases). Germline V CDR1 and CDR2: SQVTM, ANQGSEA. The CDR3 totals 13 residues. V was shortened by 0 bases and J by 3 bases, with 6 bases between the two germline ends. CDR3 in amino acids: CSVEDDSYNEQFF. In DNA form, the CDR3 reads TGCAGCGTTGAAGACGACAGCTACAATGAGCAGTTCTTC.